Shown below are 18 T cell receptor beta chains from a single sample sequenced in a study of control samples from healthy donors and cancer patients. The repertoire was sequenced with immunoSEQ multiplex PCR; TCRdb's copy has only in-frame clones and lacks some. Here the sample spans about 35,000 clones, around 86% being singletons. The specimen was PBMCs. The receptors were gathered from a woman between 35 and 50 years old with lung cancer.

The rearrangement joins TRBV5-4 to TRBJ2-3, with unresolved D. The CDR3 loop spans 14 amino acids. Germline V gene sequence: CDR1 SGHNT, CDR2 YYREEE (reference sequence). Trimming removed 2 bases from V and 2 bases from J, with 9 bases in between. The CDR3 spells CASSFPGSTDTQYF. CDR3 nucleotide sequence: TGTGCCAGCAGCTTCCCAGGCTCCACAGATACGCAGTATTTT.

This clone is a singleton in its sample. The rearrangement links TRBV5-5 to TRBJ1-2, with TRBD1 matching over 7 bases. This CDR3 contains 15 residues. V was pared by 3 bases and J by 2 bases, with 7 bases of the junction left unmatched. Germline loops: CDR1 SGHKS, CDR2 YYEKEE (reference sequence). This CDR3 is CASSSTGGQNYGYTF. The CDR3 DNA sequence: TGTGCCAGCAGCTCCACGGGGGGACAGAACTATGGCTACACCTTC. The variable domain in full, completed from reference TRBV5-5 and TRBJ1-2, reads DAGVTQSPTHLIKTRGQQVTLRCSPISGHKSVSWYQQVLGQGPQFIFQYYEKEERGRGNFPDRFSARQFPNYSSELNVNALLLGDSALYLCASSSTGGQNYGYTFGSGTRLTVV.

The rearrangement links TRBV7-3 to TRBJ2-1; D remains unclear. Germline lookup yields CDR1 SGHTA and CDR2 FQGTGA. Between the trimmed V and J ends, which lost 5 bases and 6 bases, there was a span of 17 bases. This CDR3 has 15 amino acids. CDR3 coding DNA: TGTGCCAGCAGCCCGGTGGGTTCCGCTGGCAATGAGCAGTTCTTC. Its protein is CASSPVGSAGNEQFF.

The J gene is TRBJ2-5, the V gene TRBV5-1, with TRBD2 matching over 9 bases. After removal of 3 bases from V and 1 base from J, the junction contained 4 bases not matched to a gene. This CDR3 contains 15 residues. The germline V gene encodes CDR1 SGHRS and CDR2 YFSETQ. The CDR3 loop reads CASSSSSGAQETQYF. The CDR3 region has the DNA TGCGCCAGCAGCTCGTCTAGCGGGGCCCAAGAGACCCAGTACTTC.

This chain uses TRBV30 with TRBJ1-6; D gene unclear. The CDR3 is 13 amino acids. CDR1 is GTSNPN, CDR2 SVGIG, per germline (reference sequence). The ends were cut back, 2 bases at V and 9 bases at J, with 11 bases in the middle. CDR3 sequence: CAWSPDPGSPLHF. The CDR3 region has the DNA TGTGCCTGGAGTCCGGATCCGGGTTCACCCCTCCACTTT.

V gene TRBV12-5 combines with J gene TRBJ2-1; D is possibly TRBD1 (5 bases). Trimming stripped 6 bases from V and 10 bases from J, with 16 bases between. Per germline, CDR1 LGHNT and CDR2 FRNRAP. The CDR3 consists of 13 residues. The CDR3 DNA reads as TGTGCTAGTGGGGGGCTGGCAAGAGGAGAGCAGTTCTTC. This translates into CASGGLARGEQFF.

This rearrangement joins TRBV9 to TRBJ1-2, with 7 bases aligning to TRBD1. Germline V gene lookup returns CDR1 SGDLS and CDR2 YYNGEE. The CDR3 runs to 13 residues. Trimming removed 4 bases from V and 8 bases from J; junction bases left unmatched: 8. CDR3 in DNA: TGTGCCAGCAGCTTGGGACAGCTCGAGGGCTACACCTTC. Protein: CASSLGQLEGYTF.

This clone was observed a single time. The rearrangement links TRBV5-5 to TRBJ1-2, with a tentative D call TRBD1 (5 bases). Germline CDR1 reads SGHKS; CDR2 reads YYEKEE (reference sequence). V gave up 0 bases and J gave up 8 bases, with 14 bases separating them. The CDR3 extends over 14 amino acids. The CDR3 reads CASSLAWGIEGYTF. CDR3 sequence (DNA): TGTGCCAGCAGCTTGGCATGGGGGATTGAAGGCTACACCTTC.

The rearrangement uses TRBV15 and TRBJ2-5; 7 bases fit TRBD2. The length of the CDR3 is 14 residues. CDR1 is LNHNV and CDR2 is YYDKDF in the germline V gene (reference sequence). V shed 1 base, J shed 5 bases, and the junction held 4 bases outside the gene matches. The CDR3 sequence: CATSRGRGGETQYF. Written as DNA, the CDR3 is TGTGCCACCAGCAGAGGGAGGGGAGGGGAGACCCAGTACTTC.

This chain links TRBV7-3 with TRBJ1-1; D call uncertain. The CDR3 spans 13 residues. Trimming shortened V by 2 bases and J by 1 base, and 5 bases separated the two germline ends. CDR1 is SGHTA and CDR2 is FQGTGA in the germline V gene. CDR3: CASSLEGNTEAFF. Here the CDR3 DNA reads TGTGCCAGCAGCTTAGAGGGGAACACTGAAGCTTTCTTT.

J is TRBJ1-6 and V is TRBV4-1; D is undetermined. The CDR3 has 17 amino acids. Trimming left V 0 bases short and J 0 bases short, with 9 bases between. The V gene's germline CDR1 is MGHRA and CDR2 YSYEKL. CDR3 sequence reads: CASSQDRGNSYNSPLHF. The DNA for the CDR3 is TGCGCCAGCAGCCAAGACAGAGGGAACTCCTATAATTCACCCCTCCACTTT.

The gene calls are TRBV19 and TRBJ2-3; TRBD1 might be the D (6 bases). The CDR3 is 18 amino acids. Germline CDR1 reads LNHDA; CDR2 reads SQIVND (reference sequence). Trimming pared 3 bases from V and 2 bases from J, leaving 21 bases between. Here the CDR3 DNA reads TGTGCCAGTAGTATGTATGACGGCCAAGGGGGTGACACAGATACGCAGTATTTT. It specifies CASSMYDGQGGDTDTQYF.

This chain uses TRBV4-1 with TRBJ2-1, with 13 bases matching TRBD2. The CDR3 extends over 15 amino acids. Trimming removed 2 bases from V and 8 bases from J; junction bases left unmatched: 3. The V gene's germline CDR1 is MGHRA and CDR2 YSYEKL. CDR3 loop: CASSQQLAGGDEQFF. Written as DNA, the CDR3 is TGCGCCAGCAGCCAACAACTAGCGGGGGGGGATGAGCAGTTCTTC.

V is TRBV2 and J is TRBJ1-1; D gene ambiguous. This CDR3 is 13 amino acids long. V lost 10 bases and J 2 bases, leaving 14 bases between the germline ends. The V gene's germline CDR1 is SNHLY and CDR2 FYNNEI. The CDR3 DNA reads TGTGCCACACTAACGACATTTAACACTGAAGCTTTCTTT. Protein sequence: CATLTTFNTEAFF.

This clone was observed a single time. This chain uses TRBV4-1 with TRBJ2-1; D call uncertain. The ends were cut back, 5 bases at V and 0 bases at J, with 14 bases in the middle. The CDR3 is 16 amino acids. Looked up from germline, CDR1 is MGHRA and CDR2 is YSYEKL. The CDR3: CASSAEQSSSYNEQFF. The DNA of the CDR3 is TGCGCCAGCAGCGCGGAGCAATCTAGCTCCTACAATGAGCAGTTCTTC.

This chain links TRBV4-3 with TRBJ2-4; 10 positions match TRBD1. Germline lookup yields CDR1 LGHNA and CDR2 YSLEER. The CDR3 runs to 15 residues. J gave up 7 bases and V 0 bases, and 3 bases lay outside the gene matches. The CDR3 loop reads CASSQDPGQGNIQYF. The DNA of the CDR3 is TGCGCCAGCAGCCAAGATCCGGGACAGGGGAACATTCAGTACTTC.

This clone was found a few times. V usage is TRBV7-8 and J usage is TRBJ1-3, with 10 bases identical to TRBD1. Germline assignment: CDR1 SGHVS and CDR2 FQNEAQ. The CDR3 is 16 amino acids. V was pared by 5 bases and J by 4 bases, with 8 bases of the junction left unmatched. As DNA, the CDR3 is TGTGCCAGCAGCCAGGGGGGACAGGGGATAGGAAACACCATATATTTT. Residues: CASSQGGQGIGNTIYF.

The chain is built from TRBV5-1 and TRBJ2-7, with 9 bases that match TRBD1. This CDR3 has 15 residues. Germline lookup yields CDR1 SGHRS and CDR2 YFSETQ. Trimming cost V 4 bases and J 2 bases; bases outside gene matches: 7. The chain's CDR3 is CASSTPRTGAYEQYF. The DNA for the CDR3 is TGCGCCAGCAGCACCCCAAGGACAGGGGCCTACGAGCAGTACTTC.